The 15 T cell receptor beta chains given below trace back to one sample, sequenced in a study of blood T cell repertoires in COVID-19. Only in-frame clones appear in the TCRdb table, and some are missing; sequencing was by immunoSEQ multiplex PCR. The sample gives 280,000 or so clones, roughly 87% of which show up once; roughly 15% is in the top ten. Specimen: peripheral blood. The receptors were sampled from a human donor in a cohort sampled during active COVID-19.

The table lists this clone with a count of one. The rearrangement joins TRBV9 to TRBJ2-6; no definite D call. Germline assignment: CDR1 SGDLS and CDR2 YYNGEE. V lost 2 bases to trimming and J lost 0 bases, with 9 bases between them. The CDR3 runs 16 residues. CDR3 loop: CASSVADNSGANVLTF. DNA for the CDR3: TGTGCCAGCAGCGTGGCCGATAACTCTGGGGCCAACGTCCTGACTTTC.

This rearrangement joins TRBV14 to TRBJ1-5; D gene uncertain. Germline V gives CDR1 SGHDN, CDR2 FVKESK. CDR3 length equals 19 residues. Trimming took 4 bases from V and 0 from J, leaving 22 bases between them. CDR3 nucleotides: TGTGCCAGCAGCCCCAAGAGGGTAGGTCAGAAAGGTAGCAATCAGCCCCAGCATTTT. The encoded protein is CASSPKRVGQKGSNQPQHF. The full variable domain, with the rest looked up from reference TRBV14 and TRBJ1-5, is EAGVTQFPSHSVIEKGQTVTLRCDPISGHDNLYWYRRVMGKEIKFLLHFVKESKQDESGMPNNRFLAERTGGTYSTLKVQPAELEDSGVYFCASSPKRVGQKGSNQPQHFGDGTRLSIL.

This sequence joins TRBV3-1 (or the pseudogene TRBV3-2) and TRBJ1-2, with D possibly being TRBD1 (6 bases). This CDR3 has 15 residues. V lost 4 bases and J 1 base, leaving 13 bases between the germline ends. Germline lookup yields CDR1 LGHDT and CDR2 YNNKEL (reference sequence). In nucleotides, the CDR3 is TGTGCCAGCAGCCTGACAGGACGGCTTAACTATGGCTACACCTTC. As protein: CASSLTGRLNYGYTF.

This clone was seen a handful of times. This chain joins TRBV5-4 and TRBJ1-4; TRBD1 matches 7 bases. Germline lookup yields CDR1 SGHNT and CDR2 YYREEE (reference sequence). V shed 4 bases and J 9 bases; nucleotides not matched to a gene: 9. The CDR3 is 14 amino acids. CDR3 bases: TGTGCCAGCAGCCCCGGGACAGAGTATAAAAAACTGTTTTTT. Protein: CASSPGTEYKKLFF.

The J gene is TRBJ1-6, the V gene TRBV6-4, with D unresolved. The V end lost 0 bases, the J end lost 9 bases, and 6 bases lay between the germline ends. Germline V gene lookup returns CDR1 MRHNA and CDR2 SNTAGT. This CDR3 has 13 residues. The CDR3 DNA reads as TGTGCCAGCAGTGACTCGATGCGTTCACCCCTCCACTTT. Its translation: CASSDSMRSPLHF.

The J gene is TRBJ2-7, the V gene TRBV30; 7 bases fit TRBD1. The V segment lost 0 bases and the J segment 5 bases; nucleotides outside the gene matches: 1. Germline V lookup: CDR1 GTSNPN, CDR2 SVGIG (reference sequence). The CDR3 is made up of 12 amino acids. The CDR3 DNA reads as TGTGCCTGGAGTGTAGGGGGCCACGAGCAGTACTTC. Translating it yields CAWSVGGHEQYF. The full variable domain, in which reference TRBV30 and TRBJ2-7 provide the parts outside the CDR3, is SQTIHQWPATLVQPVGSPLSLECTVEGTSNPNLYWYRQAAGRGLQLLFYSVGIGQISSEVPQNLSASRPQDRQFILSSKKLLLSDSGFYLCAWSVGGHEQYFGPGTRLTVT.

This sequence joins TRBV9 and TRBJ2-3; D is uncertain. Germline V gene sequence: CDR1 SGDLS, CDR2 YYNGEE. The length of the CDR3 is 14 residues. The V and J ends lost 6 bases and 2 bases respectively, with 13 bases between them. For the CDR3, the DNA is TGTGCCAGCAACCACGACACCTACACAGATACGCAGTATTTT. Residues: CASNHDTYTDTQYF.

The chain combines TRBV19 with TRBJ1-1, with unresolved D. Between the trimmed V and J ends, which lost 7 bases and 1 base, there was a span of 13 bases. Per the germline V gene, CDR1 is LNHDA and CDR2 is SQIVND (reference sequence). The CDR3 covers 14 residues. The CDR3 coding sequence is TGTGCCAGTAAGGCGGGCCAGAGGAACACTGAAGCTTTCTTT. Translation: CASKAGQRNTEAFF.

Here the CDR3 DNA reads TGTGCCAGCAGCGCGGAAACAGGGGGCTCTGGAAACACCATATATTTT. Translated: CASSAETGGSGNTIYF. The V call is TRBV4-2, the J call TRBJ1-3, with 8 bases fitting TRBD1. The CDR3 spans 16 residues. Germline loops: CDR1 LGHNA, CDR2 YNFKEQ. V gave up 5 bases and J gave up 0 bases; unmatched junction bases: 6.

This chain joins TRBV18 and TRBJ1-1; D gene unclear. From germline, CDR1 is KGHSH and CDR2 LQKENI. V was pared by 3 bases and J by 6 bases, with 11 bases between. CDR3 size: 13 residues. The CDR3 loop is CASSPSVVSEAFF. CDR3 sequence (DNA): TGTGCCAGCTCACCCTCGGTTGTCTCTGAAGCTTTCTTT.

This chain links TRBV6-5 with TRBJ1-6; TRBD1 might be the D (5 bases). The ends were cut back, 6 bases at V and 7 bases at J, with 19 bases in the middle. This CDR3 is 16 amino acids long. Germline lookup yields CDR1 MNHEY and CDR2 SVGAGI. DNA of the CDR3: TGTGCCAGCAGGTACAACCAGGGTATCGAGAATTCACCCCTCCACTTT. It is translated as CASRYNQGIENSPLHF.

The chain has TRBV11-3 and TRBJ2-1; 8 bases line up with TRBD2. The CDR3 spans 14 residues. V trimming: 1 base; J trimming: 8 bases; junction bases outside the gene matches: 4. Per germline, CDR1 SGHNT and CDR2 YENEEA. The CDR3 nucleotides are TGTGCCAGCAGCTTAGGCGGACTAGCCTATGAGCAGTTCTTC. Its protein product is CASSLGGLAYEQFF.

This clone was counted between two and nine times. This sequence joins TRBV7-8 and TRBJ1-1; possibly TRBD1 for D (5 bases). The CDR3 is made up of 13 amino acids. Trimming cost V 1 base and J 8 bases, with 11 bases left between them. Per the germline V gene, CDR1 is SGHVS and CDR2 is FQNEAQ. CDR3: CASSLGERGEAFF. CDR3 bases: TGTGCCAGCAGCTTAGGGGAACGGGGGGAAGCTTTCTTT.

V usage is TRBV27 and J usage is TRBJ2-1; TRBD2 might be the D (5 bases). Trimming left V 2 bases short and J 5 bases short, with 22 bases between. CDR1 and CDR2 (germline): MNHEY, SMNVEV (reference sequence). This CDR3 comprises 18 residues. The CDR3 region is CASSLGRLHRKTNNEQFF. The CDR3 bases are TGTGCCAGCAGTTTAGGCCGACTACACCGTAAAACCAACAATGAGCAGTTCTTC.

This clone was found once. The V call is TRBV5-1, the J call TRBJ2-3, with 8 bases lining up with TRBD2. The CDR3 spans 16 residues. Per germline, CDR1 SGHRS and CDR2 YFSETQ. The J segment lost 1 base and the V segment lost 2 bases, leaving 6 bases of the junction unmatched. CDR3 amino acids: CASSLQAGAGTDTQYF. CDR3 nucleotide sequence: TGCGCCAGCAGCTTACAAGCGGGAGCTGGCACAGATACGCAGTATTTT.